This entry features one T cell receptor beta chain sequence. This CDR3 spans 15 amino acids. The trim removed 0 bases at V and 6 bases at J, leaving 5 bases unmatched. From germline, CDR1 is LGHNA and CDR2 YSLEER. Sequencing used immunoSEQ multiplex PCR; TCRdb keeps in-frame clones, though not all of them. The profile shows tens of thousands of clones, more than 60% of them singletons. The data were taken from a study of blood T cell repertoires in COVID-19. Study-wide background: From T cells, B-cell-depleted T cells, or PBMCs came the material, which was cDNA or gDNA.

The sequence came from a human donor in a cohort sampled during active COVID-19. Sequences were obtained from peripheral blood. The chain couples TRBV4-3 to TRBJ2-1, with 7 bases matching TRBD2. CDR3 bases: TGCGCCAGCAGCCAAGATATGTGGGGGGGCAATGAGCAGTTCTTC. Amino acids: CASSQDMWGGNEQFF.